Shown below are 25 T cell receptor beta chains from a single sample sequenced in a study of T cell responses to AZD1222 COVID-19 vaccine. The data were produced by immunoSEQ multiplex PCR, yet TCRdb's version contains in-frame clones alone and is incomplete. The sample records roughly 130,000 clones, 75% to 95% being singletons. Here the sequenced sample was peripheral blood, taken on day 0 of AZD1222 vaccination. Receptor source: an adult in good health.

The chain couples TRBV4-2 to TRBJ1-1; D is possibly TRBD1 (6 bases). This CDR3 is built from 13 residues. CDR1 and CDR2 from the germline V gene are LGHNA and YNFKEQ. The V and J ends lost 6 bases and 3 bases respectively, with 11 bases between them. The CDR3 protein is CASRTGGYTEAFF. DNA of the CDR3: TGTGCCAGCAGGACAGGTGGCTACACTGAAGCTTTCTTT.

J is TRBJ2-1 and V is TRBV19; no reliable D call. Germline CDR1 and CDR2: LNHDA and SQIVND (reference sequence). CDR3 length: 16 residues. The V end lost 3 bases, the J end lost 0 bases, and 12 bases lay between the germline ends. CDR3 protein: CASSIKQAYSYNEQFF. As DNA, the CDR3 is TGTGCCAGTAGTATCAAGCAGGCCTACTCCTACAATGAGCAGTTCTTC.

The chain recombines TRBV27 with TRBJ2-7; 8 bases are a match to TRBD2. The CDR3 runs to 14 residues. The V segment lost 4 bases and the J segment 4 bases; nucleotides outside the gene matches: 6. Germline loops: CDR1 MNHEY, CDR2 SMNVEV (reference sequence). This CDR3 reads CASSYSGSGYEQYF. DNA of the CDR3: TGTGCCAGCAGTTACAGCGGGAGCGGGTACGAGCAGTACTTC.

The genes are TRBV6-5 and TRBJ2-5, with D perhaps TRBD2 (6 bases). With 6 bases removed from V and 2 bases from J, the gap between germline ends came to 10 bases. Looked up from germline, CDR1 is MNHEY and CDR2 is SVGAGI. The CDR3 has 13 residues. The CDR3 sequence is CASRPSGQETQYF. The CDR3 DNA reads as TGTGCCAGCAGGCCCAGCGGGCAAGAGACCCAGTACTTC.

The rearrangement links TRBV6-1 to TRBJ2-3; 7 bases align to TRBD1. V gave up 1 base and J gave up 4 bases; unmatched junction bases: 5. Germline V gene data show CDR1 as MNHNS and CDR2 as SASEGT. The CDR3 has 15 residues. The CDR3 sequence: CASSEVRQGADTQYF. CDR3 nucleotide sequence: TGTGCCAGCAGTGAAGTACGACAGGGCGCAGATACGCAGTATTTT.

The J gene is TRBJ2-1, the V gene TRBV19, with 9 positions matching TRBD2. Per germline, CDR1 LNHDA and CDR2 SQIVND (reference sequence). This CDR3 is 16 amino acids long. V lost 7 bases and J lost 5; bases outside the gene matches: 12. CDR3 nucleotides: TGTGCCAGTAAACAACTTCCTAGCGGGATAAACAATGAGCAGTTCTTC. Its protein product is CASKQLPSGINNEQFF.

The chain carries TRBV5-1 and TRBJ1-1; D may be TRBD1 (5 bases). V was cut by 7 bases and J by 4 bases, with 14 bases left in between. Germline CDR1 reads SGHRS; CDR2 reads YFSETQ. The CDR3 extends over 13 amino acids. The CDR3 is CASAPPGTTEAFF. The CDR3 nucleotides read TGCGCCAGCGCCCCCCCAGGGACCACTGAAGCTTTCTTT.

The rearrangement links TRBV19 to TRBJ2-1; possible D gene TRBD2, 6 bases. The germline gives CDR1 LNHDA, CDR2 SQIVND (reference sequence). The V end lost 3 bases, the J end lost 4 bases, and 13 bases lay between the germline ends. This CDR3 contains 15 residues. The CDR3 nucleotides read TGTGCCAGTAGTATCGGAGGGGAACAGTACAATGAGCAGTTCTTC. Encoded protein: CASSIGGEQYNEQFF. Filled out from reference TRBV19 and TRBJ2-1, the complete variable domain reads DGGITQSPKYLFRKEGQNVTLSCEQNLNHDAMYWYRQDPGQGLRLIYYSQIVNDFQKGDIAEGYSVSREKKESFPLTVTSAQKNPTAFYLCASSIGGEQYNEQFFGPGTRLTVL.

As concerns this clone: The same CDR3 also results from other DNA sequences found in this sample. V usage is TRBV27 and J usage is TRBJ1-5; D unclear. The length of the CDR3 is 12 residues. Germline V gene lookup returns CDR1 MNHEY and CDR2 SMNVEV (reference sequence). Trimming took off 5 bases at V and 7 bases at J, with 9 bases between the two ends. CDR3 loop: CASSLGGQPQHF. The CDR3 DNA reads as TGTGCCAGCAGTCTGGGCGGGCAGCCCCAGCATTTT.

This chain connects TRBV6-5 to TRBJ2-1; D might be TRBD2 (5 bases). CDR3 length: 13 amino acids. CDR1 is MNHEY, CDR2 SVGAGI, per germline. The CDR3 is CASGVSSYNEQFF. CDR3 nucleotide sequence: TGTGCTTCCGGGGTTAGCTCCTACAATGAGCAGTTCTTC.

The V and J genes are TRBV20-1 and TRBJ2-1; no clear D. The CDR3 is 11 amino acids. CDR1 is DFQATT, CDR2 SNEGSKA, per germline (reference sequence). V shed 3 bases and J shed 9 bases, with 9 bases lying between them. The CDR3 loop is CSASTLSEQFF. CDR3 coding DNA: TGCAGTGCTAGCACCCTATCTGAGCAGTTCTTC.

V is TRBV2 and J is TRBJ2-4, with D possibly being TRBD1 (5 bases). The V end lost 2 bases, the J end lost 4 bases, and 12 bases lay between the germline ends. Germline-derived CDR1 and CDR2 are SNHLY and FYNNEI. This CDR3 contains 15 residues. Here the CDR3 reads CASSESVQGKNIQYF. In DNA, the CDR3 is TGTGCCAGCAGTGAATCGGTGCAGGGAAAAAACATTCAGTACTTC.

J is TRBJ1-2 and V is TRBV2; D uncertain. The V and J ends lost 10 bases and 10 bases respectively, with 16 bases between them. Per the germline V gene, CDR1 is SNHLY and CDR2 is FYNNEI. The CDR3 sequence is 11 residues long. This CDR3 reads CATQAALPYTF. For the CDR3, the DNA is TGTGCCACCCAGGCGGCACTCCCCTACACCTTC.

The CDR3 nucleotides read TGTGCCATCAGTCAACGGGACTACTTCTCGATCGCCTCCTACGAGCAGTACTTC. It translates to CAISQRDYFSIASYEQYF. The rearrangement joins TRBV10-3 to TRBJ2-7; TRBD2 aligns across 7 bases. CDR1 and CDR2 from the germline V gene are ENHRY and SYGVKD. The CDR3 covers 18 residues. The V and J ends lost 5 bases and 0 bases, in that order; junction bases with no gene match: 16.

This rearrangement joins TRBV7-8 to TRBJ2-1; D unclear. Between the trimmed V and J ends, which lost 1 base and 9 bases, there was a span of 13 bases. Germline loops: CDR1 SGHVS, CDR2 FQNEAQ. This CDR3 region has 14 residues. The CDR3 DNA is TGTGCCAGCAGCTTAGAGAACTTCCAGGTTGAGCAGTTCTTC. Translated: CASSLENFQVEQFF. Full variable domain (missing parts from reference TRBV7-8 and TRBJ2-1): GAGVSQSPRYKVAKRGQDVALRCDPISGHVSLFWYQQALGQGPEFLTYFQNEAQLDKSGLPSDRFFAERPEGSVSTLKIQRTQQEDSAVYLCASSLENFQVEQFFGPGTRLTVL.

The J gene is TRBJ1-4, the V gene TRBV27, with D maybe TRBD1 (5 bases). The germline V and J ends were trimmed by 5 bases and 11 bases, with 15 bases remaining between them. The CDR3 runs to 13 residues. Germline CDR1 MNHEY, CDR2 SMNVEV (reference sequence). CDR3 sequence: CASSAGHLGKLFF. The CDR3 DNA reads TGTGCCAGCAGTGCCGGACATCTGGGGAAACTGTTTTTT.

V gene TRBV19 combines with J gene TRBJ2-3; D not resolved. V lost 2 bases and J 0 bases, leaving 9 bases between the germline ends. The germline V gene encodes CDR1 LNHDA and CDR2 SQIVND (reference sequence). This CDR3 is built from 15 residues. The CDR3 loop is CASSIFGPSTDTQYF. CDR3 coding DNA: TGTGCCAGTAGTATATTCGGTCCTAGCACAGATACGCAGTATTTT.

The rearrangement joins TRBV5-5 to TRBJ1-2; D is perhaps TRBD1 (5 bases). This CDR3 is 14 amino acids long. The germline gives CDR1 SGHKS, CDR2 YYEKEE (reference sequence). V was clipped by 6 bases and J by 3 bases, with 15 bases between them. CDR3 bases: TGTGCCAGCACCCGGAACTCGGGGGACTATGGCTACACCTTC. As protein: CASTRNSGDYGYTF. The full variable domain, completed using reference TRBV5-5 and TRBJ1-2, is DAGVTQSPTHLIKTRGQQVTLRCSPISGHKSVSWYQQVLGQGPQFIFQYYEKEERGRGNFPDRFSARQFPNYSSELNVNALLLGDSALYLCASTRNSGDYGYTFGSGTRLTVV.

The gene calls are TRBV6-4 and TRBJ1-2, with TRBD1 as a possible D gene (6 bases). This CDR3 is 11 amino acids long. Trimming removed 7 bases from V and 4 bases from J, with 7 bases in between. Looked up from germline, CDR1 is MRHNA and CDR2 is SNTAGT. As DNA, the CDR3 is TGTGCCAGCAAGGGGGGCTATGGCTACACCTTC. Translating it yields CASKGGYGYTF.

The gene calls are TRBV7-9 and TRBJ2-3; 8 bases align to TRBD2. Trimming removed 1 base from V and 4 bases from J; junction bases left unmatched: 4. This CDR3 has 15 residues. From germline, CDR1 is SEHNR and CDR2 FQNEAQ (reference sequence). CDR3: CASSLGGRYADTQYF. In DNA, the CDR3 is TGTGCCAGCAGCTTAGGCGGGAGGTATGCAGATACGCAGTATTTT. Using reference TRBV7-9 and TRBJ2-3 for the parts outside the CDR3, the full variable domain is DTGVSQNPRHKITKRGQNVTFRCDPISEHNRLYWYRQTLGQGPEFLTYFQNEAQLEKSRLLSDRFSAERPKGSFSTLEIQRTEQGDSAMYLCASSLGGRYADTQYFGPGTRLTVL.

CDR3: CASSATSLSGANVLTF. For the CDR3, the DNA is TGCGCCAGCAGCGCGACTAGTCTCTCTGGGGCCAACGTCCTGACTTTC. The chain combines TRBV5-1 with TRBJ2-6; D is possibly TRBD2 (6 bases). The ends were cut back, 4 bases at V and 0 bases at J, with 11 bases in the middle. Germline V gene lookup returns CDR1 SGHRS and CDR2 YFSETQ. The CDR3 covers 16 residues. Looking up the rest from reference TRBV5-1 and TRBJ2-6 gives the full variable domain: KAGVTQTPRYLIKTRGQQVTLSCSPISGHRSVSWYQQTPGQGLQFLFEYFSETQRNKGNFPGRFSGRQFSNSRSEMNVSTLELGDSALYLCASSATSLSGANVLTFGAGSRLTVL.

The chain has TRBV24-1 and TRBJ2-2; 14 nucleotides match TRBD2. V lost 8 bases to trimming and J lost 5 bases; unmatched junction nucleotides: 6. The CDR3 contains 16 residues. CDR1 is KGHDR and CDR2 is SFDVKD in the germline V gene. The CDR3 loop reads CATNRGTSGRTGELFF. DNA for the CDR3: TGTGCCACCAACAGAGGGACTAGCGGGAGAACCGGGGAGCTGTTTTTT.

The chain combines TRBV5-1 with TRBJ2-7, with a possible D match to TRBD1 (5 bases). The germline gives CDR1 SGHRS, CDR2 YFSETQ. Trimming shortened V by 1 base and J by 0 bases, and 8 bases separated the two germline ends. CDR3 length: 14 amino acids. CDR3 in DNA: TGCGCCAGCAGCTTGCAAGGGGCCTCCTACGAGCAGTACTTC. It codes for CASSLQGASYEQYF.

CDR3 in amino acids: CASSLASGLVTDTQYF. The CDR3 DNA reads as TGTGCCAGCAGCTTAGCGAGCGGCCTGGTCACAGATACGCAGTATTTT. This rearrangement joins TRBV7-9 to TRBJ2-3; D possibly corresponds to TRBD2 (5 bases). Germline CDR1 and CDR2: SEHNR and FQNEAQ (reference sequence). The V end was cut by 0 bases, the J end by 2 bases, with 12 bases between. The CDR3 spans 16 residues.

The CDR3 region has the DNA TGTGCCAGCAGCTTAGAGCTAGCGGGAGGGCTTACAGATACGCAGTATTTT. Residues: CASSLELAGGLTDTQYF. The chain employs TRBV7-2 and TRBJ2-3; TRBD2 matches at 12 bases. The CDR3 loop spans 17 amino acids. Trimming took 1 base from V and 3 from J; bases not matched to a gene: 5. Per germline, CDR1 SGHTA and CDR2 FQGNSA.